The next 14 T cell receptor beta chains were all read from a single sample in a study of STAT5B mutations in CD4+ large granular lymphocyte leukemia. Method: immunoSEQ multiplex PCR; TCRdb's copy keeps in-frame clones and lacks some. The sample yields around 21,000 clones, 78% seen once. Sequences were obtained from CD4+ T cells from blood buffy coats. Every receptor here comes from a human donor in good health.

The gene calls are TRBV5-4 and TRBJ2-1; maybe TRBD2 (6 bases). The CDR3 loop spans 16 amino acids. Germline V gene data show CDR1 as SGHNT and CDR2 as YYREEE (reference sequence). V dropped 4 bases and J dropped 1 base, with 15 bases sitting between them. The CDR3 DNA reads as TGTGCCAGCAGCCTTGGAGGTCGGGGGTCCTACAATGAGCAGTTCTTC. It translates to CASSLGGRGSYNEQFF. Full variable domain (rest looked up from reference TRBV5-4 and TRBJ2-1): ETGVTQSPTHLIKTRGQQVTLRCSSQSGHNTVSWYQQALGQGPQFIFQYYREEENGRGNFPPRFSGLQFPNYSSELNVNALELDDSALYLCASSLGGRGSYNEQFFGPGTRLTVL.

The chain employs TRBV10-3 and TRBJ1-2; D is unresolved. V shed 2 bases and J shed 4 bases, with 5 bases lying between them. From germline, CDR1 is ENHRY and CDR2 SYGVKD. This CDR3 comprises 12 residues. CDR3 loop: CAISERGYGYTF. The CDR3 DNA is TGTGCCATCAGTGAGCGAGGCTATGGCTACACCTTC.

The chain combines TRBV28 with TRBJ1-1; D gene uncertain. Germline-derived CDR1 and CDR2 are MDHEN and SYDVKM. The CDR3 loop spans 13 amino acids. V was pared by 7 bases and J by 5 bases, with 14 bases between. The CDR3, as DNA: TGTGCCAGCATCGATCAGGTAGGGACTGAAGCTTTCTTT. This codes for CASIDQVGTEAFF.

This chain links TRBV10-3 with TRBJ1-6, with D maybe TRBD1 (6 bases). Germline CDR1 ENHRY, CDR2 SYGVKD. This CDR3 has 15 residues. The V and J ends lost 0 bases and 7 bases respectively, with 10 bases between them. CDR3 nucleotide sequence: TGTGCCATCAGTGAGTCTTCAGGGGACAATTCACCCCTCCACTTT. It yields the protein CAISESSGDNSPLHF.

With respect to this clone: The junction shows a germline mismatch at one end, possibly a read error. The chain combines TRBV29-1 with TRBJ2-1; TRBD1 agrees at 7 bases. The V gene's germline CDR1 is SQVTM and CDR2 ANQGSEA. The CDR3 consists of 15 residues. This chain's CDR3 is CSAKPRQGQSNQQFF. The DNA of the CDR3 is TGCAGCGCGAAACCTAGACAGGGCCAGTCCAATCAGCAGTTCTTC.

V and J are TRBV30 and TRBJ2-5; D may be TRBD2 (5 bases). Looked up from germline, CDR1 is GTSNPN and CDR2 is SVGIG (reference sequence). This CDR3 is built from 13 residues. The germline V and J ends were trimmed by 0 bases and 4 bases, with 9 bases remaining between them. CDR3 bases: TGTGCCTGGAGTGTGGCGGGCTCAGAGACCCAGTACTTC. Protein: CAWSVAGSETQYF.

This chain links TRBV4-2 with TRBJ2-3; D call uncertain. V lost 9 bases and J 2 bases, leaving 12 bases between the germline ends. The length of the CDR3 is 13 residues. CDR1 and CDR2 from the germline V gene are LGHNA and YNFKEQ. The CDR3 spells CASGRSVTDTQYF. The DNA for the CDR3 is TGTGCCAGTGGACGGAGCGTCACAGATACGCAGTATTTT.

In regard to this clone: In the same sample, other DNA sequences code for this CDR3. The gene calls are TRBV5-8 and TRBJ2-7; D not resolved. This CDR3 is built from 14 residues. Germline CDR1 reads SGHTS; CDR2 reads YDEGEE. V was shortened by 1 base and J by 3 bases, with 11 bases between the two germline ends. The CDR3 protein is CASSLNFAFYEQYF. The CDR3 nucleotides read TGTGCCAGCAGCTTGAACTTTGCGTTCTACGAGCAGTACTTC. The full variable domain, with the rest looked up from reference TRBV5-8 and TRBJ2-7, is EAGVTQSPTHLIKTRGQQATLRCSPISGHTSVYWYQQALGLGLQFLLWYDEGEERNRGNFPPRFSGRQFPNYSSELNVNALELEDSALYLCASSLNFAFYEQYFGPGTRLTVT.

V and J are TRBV7-2 and TRBJ1-2, with TRBD1 matching 7 bases. V was clipped by 1 base and J by 4 bases; unmatched bases: 6. Per the germline V gene, CDR1 is SGHTA and CDR2 is FQGNSA. The length of the CDR3 is 15 residues. CDR3 sequence (DNA): TGTGCCAGCAGCTTAGGCGGGACAGACCCCTATGGCTACACCTTC. It translates to CASSLGGTDPYGYTF.

The chain recombines TRBV5-6 with TRBJ1-6, with 7 bases identical to TRBD1. Germline V lookup: CDR1 SGHDT, CDR2 YYEEEE. V trimming: 4 bases; J trimming: 7 bases; junction bases outside the gene matches: 5. The length of the CDR3 is 14 residues. CDR3 sequence: CASSRPGGNSPLHF. The CDR3 coding sequence is TGTGCCAGCAGCCGACCAGGGGGGAATTCACCCCTCCACTTT.

This rearrangement joins TRBV4-3 to TRBJ2-1; D is perhaps TRBD2 (6 bases). Germline values: CDR1 LGHNA, CDR2 YSLEER. V was pared by 0 bases and J by 0 bases, with 12 bases between. This CDR3 has 17 residues. Here the CDR3 DNA reads TGCGCCAGCAGCCAAGATCCCGCCGGGAGCTCCTACAATGAGCAGTTCTTC. Amino acid sequence: CASSQDPAGSSYNEQFF.

The chain carries TRBV9 and TRBJ2-3, with TRBD1 matching 8 bases. The CDR3 has 16 amino acids. Trimming took 5 bases from V and 1 from J; bases not matched to a gene: 9. Germline CDR1 SGDLS, CDR2 YYNGEE. This CDR3 is CASSGRQGRGTDTQYF. The CDR3 DNA is TGTGCCAGCAGTGGTAGACAGGGGCGGGGCACAGATACGCAGTATTTT.

This chain uses TRBV18 with TRBJ2-7, with 9 positions matching TRBD1. The CDR3 spans 13 residues. V dropped 2 bases and J dropped 12; count of bases not matched to a gene: 8. Germline V gene data show CDR1 as KGHSH and CDR2 as LQKENI. As DNA, the CDR3 is TGTGCCAGCTCACCATCCGGGACAGGGTTGTCGTACTTC. Translation: CASSPSGTGLSYF.

The genes are TRBV9 and TRBJ2-5, with a tentative D call TRBD1 (7 bases). The CDR3 consists of 15 residues. Germline CDR1 is SGDLS and CDR2 is YYNGEE. Trimming pared 0 bases from V and 4 bases from J, leaving 13 bases between. DNA of the CDR3: TGTGCCAGCAGCGTAGTTGGAGGGGGCGGAGAGACCCAGTACTTC. Protein product: CASSVVGGGGETQYF.